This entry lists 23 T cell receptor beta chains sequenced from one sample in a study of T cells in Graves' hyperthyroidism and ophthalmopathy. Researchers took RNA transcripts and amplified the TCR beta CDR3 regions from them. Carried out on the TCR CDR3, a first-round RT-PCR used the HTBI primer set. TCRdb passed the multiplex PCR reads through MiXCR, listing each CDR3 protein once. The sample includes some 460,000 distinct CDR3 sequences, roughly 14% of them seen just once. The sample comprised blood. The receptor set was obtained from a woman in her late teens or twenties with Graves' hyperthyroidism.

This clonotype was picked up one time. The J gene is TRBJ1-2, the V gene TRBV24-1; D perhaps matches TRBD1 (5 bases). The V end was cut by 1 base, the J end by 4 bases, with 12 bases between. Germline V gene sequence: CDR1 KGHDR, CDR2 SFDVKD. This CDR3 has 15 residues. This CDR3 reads CATSDFTGSRYGYTF. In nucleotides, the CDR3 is TGTGCCACCAGTGATTTTACAGGATCGCGCTATGGCTACACCTTC.

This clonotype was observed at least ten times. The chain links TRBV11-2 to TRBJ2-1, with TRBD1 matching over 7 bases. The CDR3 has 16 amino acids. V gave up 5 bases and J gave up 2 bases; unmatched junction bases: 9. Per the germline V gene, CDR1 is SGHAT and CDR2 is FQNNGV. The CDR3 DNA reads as TGTGCCAGCAGCGGCGACAGGGCCCCCCCCTACAATGAGCAGTTCTTC. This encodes CASSGDRAPPYNEQFF.

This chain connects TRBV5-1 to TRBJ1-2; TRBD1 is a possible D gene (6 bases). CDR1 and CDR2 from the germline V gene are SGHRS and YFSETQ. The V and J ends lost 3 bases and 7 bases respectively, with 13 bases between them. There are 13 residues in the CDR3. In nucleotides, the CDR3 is TGCGCCAGCAGCTCGGACAGTGTCCTTGGCTACACCTTC. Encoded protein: CASSSDSVLGYTF.

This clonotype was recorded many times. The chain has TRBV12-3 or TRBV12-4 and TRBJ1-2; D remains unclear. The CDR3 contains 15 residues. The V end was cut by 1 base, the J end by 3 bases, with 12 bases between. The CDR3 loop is CASSLDPGRDYGYTF. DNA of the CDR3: TGTGCCAGCAGTTTAGACCCCGGTCGCGACTATGGCTACACCTTC.

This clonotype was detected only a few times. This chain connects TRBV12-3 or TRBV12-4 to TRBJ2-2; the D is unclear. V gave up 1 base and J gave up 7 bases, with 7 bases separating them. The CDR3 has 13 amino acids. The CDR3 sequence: CASSLGYSGELFF. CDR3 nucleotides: TGTGCCAGCAGTTTAGGATATAGCGGGGAGCTGTTTTTT.

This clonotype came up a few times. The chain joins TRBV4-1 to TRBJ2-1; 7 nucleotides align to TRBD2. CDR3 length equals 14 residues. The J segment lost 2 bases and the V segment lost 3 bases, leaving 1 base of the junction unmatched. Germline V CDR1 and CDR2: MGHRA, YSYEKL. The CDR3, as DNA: TGCGCCAGCAGCCACGGGGGGACCTACAATGAGCAGTTCTTC. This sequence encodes CASSHGGTYNEQFF.

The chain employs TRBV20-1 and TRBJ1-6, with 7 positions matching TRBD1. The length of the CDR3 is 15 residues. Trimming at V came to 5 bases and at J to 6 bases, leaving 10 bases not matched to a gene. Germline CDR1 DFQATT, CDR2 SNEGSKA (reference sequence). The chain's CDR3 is CSAFLRDRLNSPLHF. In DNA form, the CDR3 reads TGCAGTGCTTTTCTCCGGGACAGACTTAATTCACCCCTCCACTTT.

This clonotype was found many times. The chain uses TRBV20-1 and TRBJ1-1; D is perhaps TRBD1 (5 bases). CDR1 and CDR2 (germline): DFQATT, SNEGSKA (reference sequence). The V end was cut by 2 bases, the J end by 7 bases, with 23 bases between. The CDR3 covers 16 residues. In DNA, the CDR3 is TGCAGTGCTAGATCCAAAGGGTCCAGGGAAGTGGGTGAAGCTTTCTTT. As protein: CSARSKGSREVGEAFF.

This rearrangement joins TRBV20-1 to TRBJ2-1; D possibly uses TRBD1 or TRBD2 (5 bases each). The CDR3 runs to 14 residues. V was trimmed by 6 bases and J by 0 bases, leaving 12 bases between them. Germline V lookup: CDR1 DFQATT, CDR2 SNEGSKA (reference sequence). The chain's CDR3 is CSAGTGYSYNEQFF. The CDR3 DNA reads TGCAGTGCAGGGACCGGTTACTCCTACAATGAGCAGTTCTTC.

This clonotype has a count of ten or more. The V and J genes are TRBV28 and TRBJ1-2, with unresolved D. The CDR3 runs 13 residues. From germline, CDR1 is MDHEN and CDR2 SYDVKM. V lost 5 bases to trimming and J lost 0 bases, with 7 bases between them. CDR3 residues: CASSIGSNYGYTF. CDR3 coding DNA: TGTGCCAGCAGTATTGGATCTAACTATGGCTACACCTTC.

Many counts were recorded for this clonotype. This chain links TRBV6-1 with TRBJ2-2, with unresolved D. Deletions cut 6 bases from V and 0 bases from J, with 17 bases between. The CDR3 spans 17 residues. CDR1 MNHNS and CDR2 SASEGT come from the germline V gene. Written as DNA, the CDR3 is TGTGCCAGCAGCGCGCTCAGTGGCGCAGCGAACACCGGGGAGCTGTTTTTT. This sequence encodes CASSALSGAANTGELFF.

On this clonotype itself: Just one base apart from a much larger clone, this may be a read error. CDR3 sequence: CASSPLAGGQNGQYF. In nucleotides, the CDR3 is TGTGCCAGCTCACCCTTGGCGGGGGGTCAGAACGGGCAGTACTTC. The rearrangement uses TRBV18 and TRBJ2-7, with 8 nucleotides matching TRBD2. This CDR3 comprises 15 residues. Trimming at V came to 3 bases and at J to 9 bases, leaving 13 bases not matched to a gene. Germline V CDR1 and CDR2: KGHSH, LQKENI. The variable domain in full, with the rest retrieved from reference TRBV18 and TRBJ2-7, is NAGVMQNPRHLVRRRGQEARLRCSPMKGHSHVYWYRQLPEEGLKFMVYLQKENIIDESGMPKERFSAEFPKEGPSILRIQQVVRGDSAAYFCASSPLAGGQNGQYFGPGTRLTVT.

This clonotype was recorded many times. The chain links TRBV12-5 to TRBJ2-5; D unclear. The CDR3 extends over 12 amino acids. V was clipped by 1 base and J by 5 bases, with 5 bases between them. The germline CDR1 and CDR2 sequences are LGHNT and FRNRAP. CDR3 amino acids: CASGLGDETQYF. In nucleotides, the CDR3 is TGTGCTAGTGGTTTGGGGGATGAGACCCAGTACTTC.

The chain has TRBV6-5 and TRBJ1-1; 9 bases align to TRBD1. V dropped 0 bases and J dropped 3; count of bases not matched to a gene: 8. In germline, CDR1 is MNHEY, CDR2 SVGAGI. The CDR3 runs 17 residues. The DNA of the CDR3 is TGTGCCAGCAGTTACTCTACAGGGGGCTTTAGGGACACTGAAGCTTTCTTT. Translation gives CASSYSTGGFRDTEAFF.

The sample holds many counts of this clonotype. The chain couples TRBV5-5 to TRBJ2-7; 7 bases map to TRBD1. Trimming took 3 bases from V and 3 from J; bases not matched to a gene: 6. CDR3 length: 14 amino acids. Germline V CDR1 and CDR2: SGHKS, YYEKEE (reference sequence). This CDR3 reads CASSSAGTDYEQYF. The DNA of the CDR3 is TGTGCCAGCAGCTCGGCCGGGACAGACTACGAGCAGTACTTC.

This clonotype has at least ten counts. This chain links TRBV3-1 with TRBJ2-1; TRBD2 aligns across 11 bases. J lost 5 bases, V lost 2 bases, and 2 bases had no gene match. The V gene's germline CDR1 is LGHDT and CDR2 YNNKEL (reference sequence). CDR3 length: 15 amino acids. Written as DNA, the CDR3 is TGTGCCAGCAGCCAAAGACTAGCGGGGAACAATGAGCAGTTCTTC. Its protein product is CASSQRLAGNNEQFF.

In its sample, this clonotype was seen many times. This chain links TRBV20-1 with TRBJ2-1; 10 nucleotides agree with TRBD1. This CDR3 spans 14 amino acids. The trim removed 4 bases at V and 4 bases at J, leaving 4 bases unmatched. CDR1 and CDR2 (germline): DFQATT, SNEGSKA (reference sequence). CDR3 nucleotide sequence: TGCAGTGCTACCCGGGACAGGGGTTACAATGAGCAGTTCTTC. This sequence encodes CSATRDRGYNEQFF.

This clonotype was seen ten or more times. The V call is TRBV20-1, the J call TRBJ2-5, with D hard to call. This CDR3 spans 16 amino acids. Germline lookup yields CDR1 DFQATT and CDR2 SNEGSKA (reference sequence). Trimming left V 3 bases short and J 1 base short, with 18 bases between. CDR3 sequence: CSASLLGQAAQETQYF. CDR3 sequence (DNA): TGCAGTGCTAGTCTTCTTGGGCAGGCCGCCCAAGAGACCCAGTACTTC.

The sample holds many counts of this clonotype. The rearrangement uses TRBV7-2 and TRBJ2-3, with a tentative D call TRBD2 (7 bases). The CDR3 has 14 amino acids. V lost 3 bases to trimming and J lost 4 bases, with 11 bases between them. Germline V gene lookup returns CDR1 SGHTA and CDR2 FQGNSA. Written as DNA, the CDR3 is TGTGCCAGCAGCTTTGGAGGGGGGGCAGATACGCAGTATTTT. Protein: CASSFGGGADTQYF.

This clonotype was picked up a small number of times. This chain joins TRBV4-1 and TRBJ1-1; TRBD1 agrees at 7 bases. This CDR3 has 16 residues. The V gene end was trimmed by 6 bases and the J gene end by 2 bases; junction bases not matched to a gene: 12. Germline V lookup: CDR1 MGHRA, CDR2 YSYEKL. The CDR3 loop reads CASRPSGQAQNTEAFF. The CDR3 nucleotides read TGCGCCAGCAGACCCAGCGGACAGGCTCAAAACACTGAAGCTTTCTTT.

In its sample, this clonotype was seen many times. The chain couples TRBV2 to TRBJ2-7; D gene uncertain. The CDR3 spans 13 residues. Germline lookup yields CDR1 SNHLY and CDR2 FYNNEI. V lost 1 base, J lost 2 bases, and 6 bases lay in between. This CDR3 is CASSEGPTYEQYF. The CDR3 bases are TGTGCCAGCAGTGAAGGACCTACCTACGAGCAGTACTTC.

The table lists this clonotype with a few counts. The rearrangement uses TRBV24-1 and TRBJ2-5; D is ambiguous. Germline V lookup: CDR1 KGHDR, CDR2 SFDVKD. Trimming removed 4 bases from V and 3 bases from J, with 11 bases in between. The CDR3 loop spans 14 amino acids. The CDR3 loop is CATSDYGMEETQYF. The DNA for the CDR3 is TGTGCCACCAGTGACTATGGGATGGAAGAGACCCAGTACTTC.

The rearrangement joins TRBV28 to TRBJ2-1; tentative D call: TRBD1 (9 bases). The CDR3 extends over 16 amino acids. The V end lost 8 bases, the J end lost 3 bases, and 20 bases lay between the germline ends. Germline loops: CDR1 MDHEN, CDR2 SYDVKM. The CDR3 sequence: CASPTGGGRSYNEQFF. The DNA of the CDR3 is TGTGCCAGCCCTACAGGGGGCGGGAGGAGCTACAATGAGCAGTTCTTC.